Listed below are T cell receptor beta chains from one sample, sequenced in a study of blood T cell repertoires in COVID-19. The assay was immunoSEQ multiplex PCR, and TCRdb's table has in-frame clones only and misses some. Here the sample spans under 250,000 clones, approximately 85% being singletons. The sequenced sample was PBMCs or T cells enriched from blood (not recorded which). The receptors here all came from a woman aged 50 to 65 with acute COVID-19. The CDR3 runs from the conserved cysteine through the conserved F or W. A D gene is named only where the DNA matches it firmly. Clone size is not always given. Where it is, it says once, few, many or a class for expanded clones.

J: TRBJ1-4
V: TRBV9
D: .
size: .
DNA: TGTGCCAGCAGCCCCGCAGGGTTTGCAACTAATGAAAAACTGTTTTTT
CDR3: CASSPAGFATNEKLFF

J: TRBJ1-1
V: TRBV11-2
D: TRBD1
size: .
DNA: TGTGCCAGCAGCTTAGGTAGGGACAGTCAAGCTTTCTTT
CDR3: CASSLGRDSQAFF

J: TRBJ1-1
V: TRBV6-6
D: .
size: .
DNA: TGTGCCAGCAGTTTGGGGGCGGAGAACACTGAAGCTTTCTTT
CDR3: CASSLGAENTEAFF

J: TRBJ2-2
V: TRBV9
D: TRBD1
size: .
DNA: TGTGCCAGCAGCGTAGATCCAGGGGGTAACACCGGGGAGCTGTTTTTT
CDR3: CASSVDPGGNTGELFF

J: TRBJ2-3
V: TRBV7-2
D: .
size: .
DNA: TGTGCCAGCAGCTTCCGGGGCACAGATACGCAGTATTTT
CDR3: CASSFRGTDTQYF

J: TRBJ2-7
V: TRBV6-2/TRBV6-3
D: .
size: .
DNA: TGTGCCAGCAGTTATAACAGGGAAGGCTACGAGCAGTACTTC
CDR3: CASSYNREGYEQYF

J: TRBJ2-5
V: TRBV19
D: .
size: .
DNA: TGTGCCAGTACCGCAGGGTGGCAAGAGACCCAGTACTTC
CDR3: CASTAGWQETQYF

J: TRBJ1-3
V: TRBV6-5
D: .
size: few
DNA: TGTGCCAGCAGTACAGACAACGCTGGAAACACCATATATTTT
CDR3: CASSTDNAGNTIYF

J: TRBJ2-3
V: TRBV9
D: TRBD2
size: once
DNA: TGTGCCAGCAGCGTAGCAGCGGGGGAGATCACAGATACGCAGTATTTT
CDR3: CASSVAAGEITDTQYF

J: TRBJ2-7
V: TRBV7-9
D: .
size: .
DNA: TGTGCCAGCAGACGGGACATCTACGAGCAGTACTTC
CDR3: CASRRDIYEQYF

J: TRBJ1-1
V: TRBV3-1/TRBV3-2
D: .
size: .
DNA: TGTGCCAGCAGCCAAGGAACCCGGGGGACTGAAGCTTTCTTT
CDR3: CASSQGTRGTEAFF

J: TRBJ1-2
V: TRBV30
D: .
size: .
DNA: TGTGCCTGGAGGGCGAAGGGGGTCCCAGCCCCTGACTTC
CDR3: CAWRAKGVPAPDF

J: TRBJ2-2
V: TRBV30
D: TRBD2
size: once
DNA: TGTGCCTGGAGTGTGGCTAGCGGGGGCCCCGGCGGCACCGGGGAGCTGTTTTTT
CDR3: CAWSVASGGPGGTGELFF

J: TRBJ1-1
V: TRBV19
D: .
size: once
DNA: TGTGCCAGTAGTATACGAAGGGGCACTGAAGCTTTCTTT
CDR3: CASSIRRGTEAFF

J: TRBJ2-3
V: TRBV10-2
D: .
size: .
DNA: TGCGCCAGCAGTGAGGGCTCGAGGGGGGGCCAAGATACGCAGTATTTT
CDR3: CASSEGSRGGQDTQYF

J: TRBJ1-6
V: TRBV14
D: TRBD1
size: .
DNA: TGTGCCAGCAGCCAAGAAGGGACAGGGCTACCCCTCCACTTT
CDR3: CASSQEGTGLPLHF

J: TRBJ1-6
V: TRBV5-1
D: TRBD1
size: once
DNA: TGCGCCAGCAGCTTGGAAACCGGGACAGGGCTTTCACCCCTCCACTTT
CDR3: CASSLETGTGLSPLHF

J: TRBJ1-2
V: TRBV2
D: .
size: once
DNA: TGTGCCAGCTCCGGGGGGGAGTTATATGGCTACACCTTC
CDR3: CASSGGELYGYTF

J: TRBJ1-1
V: TRBV19
D: TRBD1
size: once
DNA: TGTGCCAGTAGTAGGGTCAGGGGGGCTGAAGCTTTCTTT
CDR3: CASSRVRGAEAFF

J: TRBJ2-2
V: TRBV24-1
D: TRBD2
size: .
DNA: TGTGCCACCAGTGAACCCCCTAGCGGGGTTGCGACCGGGGAGCTGTTTTTT
CDR3: CATSEPPSGVATGELFF

J: TRBJ1-1
V: TRBV27
D: .
size: .
DNA: TGTGCCAGCAGTTTATCAAGGGGGAAGAACACTGAAGCTTTCTTT
CDR3: CASSLSRGKNTEAFF

J: TRBJ2-7
V: TRBV13
D: .
size: .
DNA: TGTGCCAGCAGCTTAGTCAGGAACTCCTACGAGCAGTACTTC
CDR3: CASSLVRNSYEQYF

J: TRBJ1-5
V: TRBV6-2/TRBV6-3
D: TRBD1
size: once
DNA: TGTGCCAGCAGCGCTAGACAGGGGGGTCAGCCCCAGCATTTT
CDR3: CASSARQGGQPQHF

J: TRBJ2-5
V: TRBV30
D: .
size: .
DNA: TGTGCCTGGAAGGGGGCGGGGGAGACCCAGTACTTC
CDR3: CAWKGAGETQYF

J: TRBJ2-5
V: TRBV5-4
D: .
size: .
DNA: TGTGCCAGCAGAGTAGGGGGCCAAGAGACCCAGTACTTC
CDR3: CASRVGGQETQYF

J: TRBJ1-4
V: TRBV30
D: .
size: .
DNA: TGTGCCTTGCTACAGGGACGAGAAAAACTGTTTTTT
CDR3: CALLQGREKLFF

J: TRBJ1-5
V: TRBV4-1
D: TRBD1
size: .
DNA: TGCGCCAGCAGCCCGCTTGGGGACAGGTATCAGCCCCAGCATTTT
CDR3: CASSPLGDRYQPQHF

J: TRBJ1-2
V: TRBV6-5
D: .
size: once
DNA: TGTGCCAGCAGGTTACAGGTGACAGGCGGCTACACCTTC
CDR3: CASRLQVTGGYTF

J: TRBJ2-2
V: TRBV4-3
D: TRBD2
size: .
DNA: TGCGCCAGCAGCCAAGAAGGAGCGGGGGGGCCGGCCGGGGAGCTGTTTTTT
CDR3: CASSQEGAGGPAGELFF

J: TRBJ2-2
V: TRBV5-1
D: .
size: .
DNA: TGCGCCAGCAGCTTGGCCCCGGGGGAAACCGGGGAGCTGTTTTTT
CDR3: CASSLAPGETGELFF

J: TRBJ2-1
V: TRBV9
D: TRBD2
size: .
DNA: TGTGCCAGCAGCGCCGGGACTAGCGGGGGGTTCGGCGAGCAGTTCTTC
CDR3: CASSAGTSGGFGEQFF

J: TRBJ2-1
V: TRBV5-4
D: TRBD2
size: .
DNA: TGTGCCAGCATGTTGCGGGGGAACCACAATGAGCAGTTCTTC
CDR3: CASMLRGNHNEQFF

J: TRBJ2-2
V: TRBV7-2
D: TRBD1
size: .
DNA: TGTGCCAGCAGCTTAGCCGGGACAGGGATGACCGGGGAGCTGTTTTTT
CDR3: CASSLAGTGMTGELFF

J: TRBJ2-7
V: TRBV3-1/TRBV3-2
D: TRBD1
size: .
DNA: TGTGCCAGCAGCCAAGATGACAGGGGTTCCTACGAGCAGTACTTC
CDR3: CASSQDDRGSYEQYF

J: TRBJ1-2
V: TRBV2
D: .
size: .
DNA: TGTGCCAGCAGTGACAGACAGGACTATGGCTACACCTTC
CDR3: CASSDRQDYGYTF

J: TRBJ2-5
V: TRBV19
D: .
size: once
DNA: TGTGCCAGTAGTATCGCAGGAACCCAAGAGACCCAGTACTTC
CDR3: CASSIAGTQETQYF

J: TRBJ2-7
V: TRBV7-8
D: .
size: many
DNA: TGTGCCAGCAGCTTAGCGCGACCCCGGGAGGGGGCCGAGCAGTACTTC
CDR3: CASSLARPREGAEQYF

J: TRBJ1-2
V: TRBV5-6
D: .
size: .
DNA: TGTGCCAGCAGTCCAGGGGCCGGGGGCTACACCTTC
CDR3: CASSPGAGGYTF

J: TRBJ2-1
V: TRBV6-5
D: TRBD2
size: .
DNA: TGTGCCAGCAGCTTAACTAGCGGGGCTTACAATGAGCAGTTCTTC
CDR3: CASSLTSGAYNEQFF

J: TRBJ2-3
V: TRBV12-5
D: .
size: .
DNA: TGTGCTAGTGGTTTCGGCGGGGTCGTAGCAGATACGCAGTATTTT
CDR3: CASGFGGVVADTQYF

J: TRBJ1-2
V: TRBV3-1/TRBV3-2
D: .
size: .
DNA: TGTGCCAGCAGCGGTTATAAGGGGGGCTACACCTTC
CDR3: CASSGYKGGYTF

J: TRBJ2-5
V: TRBV29-1
D: .
size: .
DNA: TGCAGCGTGGCATCCGGGACTGTTGGGGAGACCCAGTACTTC
CDR3: CSVASGTVGETQYF